Listed below are T cell receptor beta chains from one sample, sequenced in a study of blood T cell repertoires in COVID-19. TCRdb's table, derived via immunoSEQ multiplex PCR, lists solely in-frame clones and lacks some. The data show approximately 280,000 clones, about nine tenths seen once. Sequencing was carried out using peripheral blood. The receptors come from a woman aged 55-69 years with acute or convalescent COVID-19. CDR3s leave out the opening cysteine and the closing phenylalanine or tryptophan.

v_call	j_call	cdr3_aa
TRBV6-1	TRBJ1-1	ASSELEAPRTGEAF
TRBV27	TRBJ2-5	ATRVGQALQETQY
TRBV30	TRBJ2-3	AWSVGGDTQY
TRBV4-3	TRBJ2-3	ASSQDQAQGTDTQY
TRBV4-3	TRBJ2-3	ASSQGQTGRTDTQY
TRBV6-6	TRBJ1-5	ASSYSDRAGQPQH
TRBV2	TRBJ2-3	ASKTGTGGSDTQY
TRBV28	TRBJ1-4	ASSVVYPFGLDEKLF
TRBV19	TRBJ1-5	ASNAGQSNQPQH
TRBV2	TRBJ2-3	ASSAIAGGGDTQY
TRBV28	TRBJ1-6	ASSLDPGQGEDYNSPLH
TRBV27	TRBJ2-7	ASSSTSGSPYEQY
TRBV7-2	TRBJ1-2	ASSLGTGGGYT
TRBV27	TRBJ2-7	ASSFELAGVREQY
TRBV6-5	TRBJ2-3	ASSYLGTDTQY
TRBV9	TRBJ2-1	ASSVGYPSGTYNEQF
TRBV11-2	TRBJ2-1	ASSSGGRSYNEQF
TRBV15	TRBJ1-4	ATSLGGGVRASTNEKLF
TRBV9	TRBJ1-1	ASSVVTETTEAF
TRBV5-4	TRBJ2-5	ASSLDRGKTQY
TRBV10-3	TRBJ1-1	AISEEGGEVTEAF
TRBV28	TRBJ1-2	ASSFVLNYGYT
TRBV11-2	TRBJ1-2	ASSLGGSGYT
TRBV18	TRBJ2-2	ASSPQPSGINTGELF
TRBV7-9	TRBJ2-7	ASSPGRDEQY
TRBV27	TRBJ2-1	ASSPNLALAGGRNEQF
TRBV5-6	TRBJ2-7	ASIEFGTGDYEQY
TRBV15	TRBJ1-1	ATSRDRRGYNTEAF
TRBV6-5	TRBJ1-3	ASSYSGVLSGNTIY
TRBV18	TRBJ2-7	ASSSISGIEQY
TRBV2	TRBJ1-1	ASSPHRAGVGDTEAF
TRBV28	TRBJ1-5	ASNGRLYSNQPQH
TRBV2	TRBJ2-5	ASSEWELAGQETQY
TRBV4-3	TRBJ1-2	ASSQEIRQHYGYT
TRBV6-2/TRBV6-3	TRBJ1-6	ASSSLGQGSSPLH
TRBV6-1	TRBJ2-2	ASSGVPQGGYTGELF
TRBV5-6	TRBJ2-1	ASSLAAWGLSYNEQF
TRBV18	TRBJ2-7	ASSPVSSYEQY
TRBV5-1	TRBJ2-1	ASSLIPSGDYNEQF
TRBV19	TRBJ2-5	ASSGYGQGETQY
TRBV10-3	TRBJ1-1	AIRPDSVSEAF
TRBV6-5	TRBJ1-1	ASSYSKWRAEAF
TRBV7-7	TRBJ2-1	ASSPASLDEQF
TRBV25-1	TRBJ1-2	ASSEGGAVYGYT
TRBV7-2	TRBJ1-5	ASSSGQGNQPQH
TRBV11-2	TRBJ2-1	ASSLAGGSSYNEQF
TRBV4-2	TRBJ1-2	ASSQDVGQATFYGYT
TRBV10-3	TRBJ2-2	AIRDGLAGSVTGELF
TRBV5-1	TRBJ2-3	ASSLAPAGGPETQY
TRBV7-7	TRBJ2-5	ASSLQQVAVKRETQY
TRBV28	TRBJ1-5	ASPTGDNQPQH